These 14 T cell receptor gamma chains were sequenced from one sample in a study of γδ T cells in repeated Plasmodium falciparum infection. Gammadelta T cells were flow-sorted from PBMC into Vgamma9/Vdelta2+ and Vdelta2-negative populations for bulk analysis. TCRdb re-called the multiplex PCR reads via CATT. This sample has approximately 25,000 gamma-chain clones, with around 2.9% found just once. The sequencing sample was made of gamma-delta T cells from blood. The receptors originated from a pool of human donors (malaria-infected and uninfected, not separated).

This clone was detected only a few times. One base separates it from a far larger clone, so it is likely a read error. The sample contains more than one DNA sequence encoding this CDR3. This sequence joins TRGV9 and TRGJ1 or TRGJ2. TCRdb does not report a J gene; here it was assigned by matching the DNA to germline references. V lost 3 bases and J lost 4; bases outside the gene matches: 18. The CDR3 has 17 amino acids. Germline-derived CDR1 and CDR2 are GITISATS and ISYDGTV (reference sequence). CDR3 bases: TGTGCCTTGTGGGAGTTTCCGATGTCTGAGAACTATTATAAGAAACTCTTT. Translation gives CALWEFPMSENYYKKLF.

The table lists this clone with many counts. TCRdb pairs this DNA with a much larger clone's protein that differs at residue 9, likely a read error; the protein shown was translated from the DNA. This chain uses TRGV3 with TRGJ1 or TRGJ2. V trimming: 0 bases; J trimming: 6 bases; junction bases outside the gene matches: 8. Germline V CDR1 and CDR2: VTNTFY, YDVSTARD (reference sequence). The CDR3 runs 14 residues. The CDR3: CATWDRPECYKKLF. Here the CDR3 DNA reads TGTGCCACCTGGGACAGGCCAGAATGTTATAAGAAACTCTTT.

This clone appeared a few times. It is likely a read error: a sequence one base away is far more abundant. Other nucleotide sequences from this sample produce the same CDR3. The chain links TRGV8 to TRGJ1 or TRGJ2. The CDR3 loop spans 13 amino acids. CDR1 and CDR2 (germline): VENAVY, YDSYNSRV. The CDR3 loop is CATWDRPDYKKLF. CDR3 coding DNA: TGTGCCACCTGGGATAGGCCGGATTATAAGAAGCTCTTT.

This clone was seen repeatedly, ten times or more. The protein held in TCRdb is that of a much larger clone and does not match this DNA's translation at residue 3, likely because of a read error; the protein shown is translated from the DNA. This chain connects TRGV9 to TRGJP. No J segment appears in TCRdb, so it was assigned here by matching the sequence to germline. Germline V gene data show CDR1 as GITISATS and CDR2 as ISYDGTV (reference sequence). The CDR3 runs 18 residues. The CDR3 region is CAMWEVVGKELGKKIKVF. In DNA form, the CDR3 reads TGTGCCATGTGGGAGGTGGTGGGAAAAGAGTTGGGCAAAAAAATCAAGGTATTT.

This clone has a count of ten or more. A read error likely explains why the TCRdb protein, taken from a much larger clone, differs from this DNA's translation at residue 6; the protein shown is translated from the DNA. CDR3 region: CALWRNQELGKKIKVF. CDR3 in DNA: TGTGCCTTGTGGAGAAATCAAGAGTTGGGCAAAAAAATCAAGGTATTT. The chain combines TRGV9 with TRGJP. The CDR3 is 16 residues long. The junction had 6 bases not matched to a gene; V was cut back by 6 bases and J by 4 bases. Germline assignment: CDR1 GITISATS and CDR2 ISYDGTV (reference sequence).

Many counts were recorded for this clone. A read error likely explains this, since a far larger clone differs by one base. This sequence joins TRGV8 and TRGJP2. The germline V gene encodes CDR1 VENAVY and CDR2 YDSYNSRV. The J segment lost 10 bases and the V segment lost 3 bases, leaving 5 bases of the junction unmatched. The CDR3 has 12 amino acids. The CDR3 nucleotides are TGTGCCACCTGGGATGGGCCTTGGATCAAGACGTTT. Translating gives CATWDGPWIKTF.

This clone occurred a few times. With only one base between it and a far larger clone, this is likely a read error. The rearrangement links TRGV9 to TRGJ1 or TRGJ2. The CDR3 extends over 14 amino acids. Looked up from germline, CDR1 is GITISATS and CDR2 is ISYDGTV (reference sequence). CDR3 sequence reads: CALWEPRNYYKKLF. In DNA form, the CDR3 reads TGTGCCTTGTGGGAGCCGCGAAATTATTACAAGAAACTCTTT.

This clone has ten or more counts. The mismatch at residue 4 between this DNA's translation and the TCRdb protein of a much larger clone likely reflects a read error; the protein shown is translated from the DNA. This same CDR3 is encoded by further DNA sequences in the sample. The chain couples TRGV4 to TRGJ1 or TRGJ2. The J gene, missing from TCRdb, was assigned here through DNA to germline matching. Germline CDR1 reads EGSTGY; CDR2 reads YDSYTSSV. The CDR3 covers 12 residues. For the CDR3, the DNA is TGTGCCACCAGGGAGAGTTATTATAAGAAACTCTTT. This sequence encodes CATRESYYKKLF.

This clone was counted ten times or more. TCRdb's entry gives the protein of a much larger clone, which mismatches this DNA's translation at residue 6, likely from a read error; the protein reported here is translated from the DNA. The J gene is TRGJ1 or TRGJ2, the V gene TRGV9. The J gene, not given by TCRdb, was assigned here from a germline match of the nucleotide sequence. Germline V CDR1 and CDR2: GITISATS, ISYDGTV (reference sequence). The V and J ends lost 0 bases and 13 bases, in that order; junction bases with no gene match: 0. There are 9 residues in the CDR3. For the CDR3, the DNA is TGTGCCTTGTGGGAGGTGAAACTCTTT. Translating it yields CALWEVKLF.

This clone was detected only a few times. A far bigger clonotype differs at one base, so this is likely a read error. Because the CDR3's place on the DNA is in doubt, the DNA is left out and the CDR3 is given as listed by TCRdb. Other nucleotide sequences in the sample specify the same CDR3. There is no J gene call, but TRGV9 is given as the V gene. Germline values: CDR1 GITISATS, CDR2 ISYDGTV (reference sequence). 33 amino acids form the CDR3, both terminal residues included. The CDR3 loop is CALWEVQTIIIRNSLAVEQHLLSQVSIGRIQHF.

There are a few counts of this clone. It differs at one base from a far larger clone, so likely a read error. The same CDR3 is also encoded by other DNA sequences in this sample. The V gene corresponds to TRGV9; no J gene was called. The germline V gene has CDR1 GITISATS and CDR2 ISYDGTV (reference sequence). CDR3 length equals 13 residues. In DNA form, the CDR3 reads TGTGCCTTGTGGGAGGTGACGGATTATAAAAAACTCTTT. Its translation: CALWEVTDYKKLF.

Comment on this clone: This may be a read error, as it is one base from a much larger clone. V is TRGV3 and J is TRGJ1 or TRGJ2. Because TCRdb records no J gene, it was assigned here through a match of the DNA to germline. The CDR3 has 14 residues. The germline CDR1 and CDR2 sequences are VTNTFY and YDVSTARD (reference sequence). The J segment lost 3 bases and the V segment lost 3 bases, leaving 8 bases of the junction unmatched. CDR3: CATWDRLFYYKKLF. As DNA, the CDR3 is TGTGCCACCTGGGACCGGTTATTTTATTATAAGAAACTCTTT.

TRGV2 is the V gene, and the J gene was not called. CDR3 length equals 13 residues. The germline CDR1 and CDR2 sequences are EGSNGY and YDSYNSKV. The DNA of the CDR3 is TGTGCCACCTGGGACGGGCCTCGGAGACGGCAACTCTTT. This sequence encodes CATWDGPRRRQLF.

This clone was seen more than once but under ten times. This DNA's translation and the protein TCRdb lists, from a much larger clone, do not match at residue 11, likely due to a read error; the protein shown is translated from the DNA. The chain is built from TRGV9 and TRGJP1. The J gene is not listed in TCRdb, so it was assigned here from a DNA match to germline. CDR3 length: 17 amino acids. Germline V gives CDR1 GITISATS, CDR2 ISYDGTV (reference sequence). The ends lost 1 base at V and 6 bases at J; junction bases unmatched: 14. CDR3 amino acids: CALWEVFSQRAGWFKIF. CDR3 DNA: TGTGCCTTGTGGGAGGTCTTTTCCCAAAGGGCTGGTTGGTTCAAGATATTT.